These 32 T cell receptor beta chains share one sample of origin, sequenced in a study of blood T cell repertoires in COVID-19. Profiling relied on immunoSEQ multiplex PCR, and the TCRdb table lists in-frame clones only, not all of them. The sample shows hundreds of thousands of clones, roughly 90% of them seen only once. The material sequenced was peripheral blood. These receptors all come from a woman aged 70-85 years with COVID-19, enrolled during active disease.

The chain links TRBV2 to TRBJ2-5; TRBD2 aligns across 7 bases. The CDR3 sequence is 16 residues long. Trimming cost V 3 bases and J 0 bases; bases outside gene matches: 7. The germline gives CDR1 SNHLY, CDR2 FYNNEI. The CDR3 coding sequence is TGTGCCAGCAGTGACGAAGTGGGGGGGTACCAAGAGACCCAGTACTTC. This sequence encodes CASSDEVGGYQETQYF. The variable domain in full, with the rest retrieved from reference TRBV2 and TRBJ2-5, is EPEVTQTPSHQVTQMGQEVILRCVPISNHLYFYWYRQILGQKVEFLVSFYNNEISEKSEIFDDQFSVERPDGSNFTLKIRSTKLEDSAMYFCASSDEVGGYQETQYFGPGTRLLVL.

The chain links TRBV2 to TRBJ2-7; 10 nucleotides match TRBD2. This CDR3 is built from 16 residues. Losses at the gene ends were 4 bases for V and 3 bases for J; bases not matched to a gene: 9. Looked up from germline, CDR1 is SNHLY and CDR2 is FYNNEI. CDR3 sequence reads: CASSVGGSSGGYEQYF. CDR3 in DNA: TGTGCCAGCAGTGTGGGTGGGTCTAGCGGGGGCTACGAGCAGTACTTC. The full variable domain, completed using reference TRBV2 and TRBJ2-7, is EPEVTQTPSHQVTQMGQEVILRCVPISNHLYFYWYRQILGQKVEFLVSFYNNEISEKSEIFDDQFSVERPDGSNFTLKIRSTKLEDSAMYFCASSVGGSSGGYEQYFGPGTRLTVT.

The gene calls are TRBV7-9 and TRBJ1-1; D remains unclear. The CDR3 length is 12 residues. V lost 7 bases to trimming and J lost 0 bases, with 6 bases between them. The germline CDR1 and CDR2 sequences are SEHNR and FQNEAQ (reference sequence). The CDR3 here is CASIELNTEAFF. The DNA of the CDR3 is TGTGCCAGCATTGAGTTGAACACTGAAGCTTTCTTT.

V usage is TRBV2 and J usage is TRBJ1-3; 8 bases fit TRBD1. The CDR3 contains 14 residues. V shed 5 bases, J shed 4 bases, and the junction held 4 bases outside the gene matches. Germline V gene sequence: CDR1 SNHLY, CDR2 FYNNEI. The CDR3 DNA reads TGTGCCAGCAGTTCGACAGGGGCGGGAAACACCATATATTTT. Protein: CASSSTGAGNTIYF.

The J gene is TRBJ2-4, the V gene TRBV30; tentatively, D is TRBD1 (6 bases). Trimming stripped 3 bases from V and 0 bases from J, with 21 bases between. Germline values: CDR1 GTSNPN, CDR2 SVGIG (reference sequence). The CDR3 covers 18 residues. The CDR3 coding sequence is TGTGCCTGGAGCATCGCCCCATACAGGGAGTTAGCCAAAAACATTCAGTACTTC. Translating it yields CAWSIAPYRELAKNIQYF.

The chain has TRBV30 and TRBJ2-2; D is unresolved. Germline CDR1 reads GTSNPN; CDR2 reads SVGIG (reference sequence). The CDR3 has 11 amino acids. Trimming shortened V by 3 bases and J by 5 bases, and 4 bases separated the two germline ends. The CDR3 here is CAWRSTGELFF. CDR3 coding DNA: TGTGCCTGGAGATCGACCGGGGAGCTGTTTTTT. Full variable domain (missing parts from reference TRBV30 and TRBJ2-2): SQTIHQWPATLVQPVGSPLSLECTVEGTSNPNLYWYRQAAGRGLQLLFYSVGIGQISSEVPQNLSASRPQDRQFILSSKKLLLSDSGFYLCAWRSTGELFFGEGSRLTVL.

V usage is TRBV5-1 and J usage is TRBJ2-3; 8 bases agree with TRBD1. Germline CDR1 is SGHRS and CDR2 is YFSETQ. The CDR3 has 15 amino acids. V was pared by 7 bases and J by 2 bases, with 9 bases of the junction left unmatched. This CDR3 reads CASATGTGFTDTQYF. In DNA form, the CDR3 reads TGCGCCAGCGCGACCGGGACAGGCTTCACAGATACGCAGTATTTT.

In its sample, this clone was seen a few times. CDR3 in amino acids: CASSKGANNEQYF. The CDR3 nucleotides read TGTGCCAGCAGCAAAGGGGCAAACAACGAGCAGTACTTC. J is TRBJ2-7 and V is TRBV21-1; the table's D call, TRBD1, has no DNA check behind it. TRBV21-1 is described as a pseudogene. There are 13 residues in the CDR3.

This clone has a single count. The chain recombines TRBV28 with TRBJ1-6; possible D gene TRBD1, 6 bases. Germline V CDR1 and CDR2: MDHEN, SYDVKM. V was cut by 2 bases and J by 7 bases, with 12 bases left in between. The CDR3 loop spans 15 amino acids. This chain's CDR3 is CASSLRGTANSPLHF. CDR3 DNA: TGTGCCAGCAGTTTAAGGGGGACGGCGAATTCACCCCTCCACTTT. Based on the CDR3 plus reference TRBV28 and TRBJ1-6, the full variable domain is DVKVTQSSRYLVKRTGEKVFLECVQDMDHENMFWYRQDPGLGLRLIYFSYDVKMKEKGDIPEGYSVSREKKERFSLILESASTNQTSMYLCASSLRGTANSPLHFGNGTRLTVT.

The rearrangement uses TRBV9 and TRBJ1-6; the match to TRBD1 covers 9 bases. The CDR3 covers 15 residues. V was clipped by 3 bases and J by 6 bases; unmatched bases: 4. The V gene's germline CDR1 is SGDLS and CDR2 YYNGEE. This CDR3 reads CASSGQGVGNSPLHF. For the CDR3, the DNA is TGTGCCAGCAGCGGACAGGGGGTGGGTAATTCACCCCTCCACTTT.

The chain carries TRBV2 and TRBJ1-2; unclear D gene. V shed 5 bases and J shed 8 bases, with 18 bases lying between them. Germline V gives CDR1 SNHLY, CDR2 FYNNEI. This CDR3 has 14 amino acids. For the CDR3, the DNA is TGTGCCAGCAGTTCCTCGACACGCTATCAAGGCTACACCTTC. Protein: CASSSSTRYQGYTF.

The rearrangement uses TRBV28 and TRBJ2-1, with 9 bases that match TRBD1. Trimming removed 6 bases from V and 8 bases from J; junction bases left unmatched: 14. The V gene's germline CDR1 is MDHEN and CDR2 SYDVKM. The CDR3 contains 16 residues. The CDR3 DNA is TGTGCCAGCAGCGACAGGGGGATCCCCAATGTCTATGAGCAGTTCTTC. Amino acid sequence: CASSDRGIPNVYEQFF.

This chain uses TRBV9 with TRBJ2-3; 8 bases are a match to TRBD2. The germline V gene has CDR1 SGDLS and CDR2 YYNGEE. V trimming: 4 bases; J trimming: 6 bases; junction bases outside the gene matches: 4. This CDR3 is 13 amino acids long. The CDR3 DNA sequence: TGTGCCAGCAGCCCCGGGGGGGCCGATACGCAGTATTTT. Its translation is CASSPGGADTQYF.

The chain carries TRBV2 and TRBJ2-4; 9 positions agree with TRBD1. Trimming cost V 7 bases and J 4 bases; bases outside gene matches: 5. The CDR3 is 14 amino acids. The germline gives CDR1 SNHLY, CDR2 FYNNEI. The DNA for the CDR3 is TGTGCCAGCAATACAGGACAGGGGAAAAACATTCAGTACTTC. Protein sequence: CASNTGQGKNIQYF.

This clone was picked up one time. The chain carries TRBV7-2 and TRBJ2-7; D might be TRBD2 (5 bases). From germline, CDR1 is SGHTA and CDR2 FQGNSA. The CDR3 totals 14 residues. Trimming removed 6 bases at V and 2 bases at J, with 14 bases between. The CDR3 reads CASRRAGETYEQYF. CDR3 DNA: TGTGCCAGCAGGAGGGCTGGCGAGACCTACGAGCAGTACTTC.

The chain has TRBV5-1 and TRBJ2-7; D is undetermined. Germline-derived CDR1 and CDR2 are SGHRS and YFSETQ. This CDR3 region has 13 residues. Deletions cut 4 bases from V and 2 bases from J, with 10 bases between. Here the CDR3 DNA reads TGCGCCAGCAGCCCGACTCCGACCTACGAGCAGTACTTC. Translated: CASSPTPTYEQYF.

This chain connects TRBV5-4 to TRBJ2-6, with TRBD1 as a possible D gene (6 bases). Germline V CDR1 and CDR2: SGHNT, YYREEE (reference sequence). V was clipped by 6 bases and J by 0 bases, with 13 bases between them. This CDR3 has 16 amino acids. CDR3 bases: TGTGCCAGCAACAACGCAGGGGACTCTGGGGCCAACGTCCTGACTTTC. This codes for CASNNAGDSGANVLTF. The full variable domain, its missing parts supplied by reference TRBV5-4 and TRBJ2-6, is ETGVTQSPTHLIKTRGQQVTLRCSSQSGHNTVSWYQQALGQGPQFIFQYYREEENGRGNFPPRFSGLQFPNYSSELNVNALELDDSALYLCASNNAGDSGANVLTFGAGSRLTVL.

The chain is built from TRBV29-1 and TRBJ2-7; D unclear. The germline gives CDR1 SQVTM, CDR2 ANQGSEA. The length of the CDR3 is 12 residues. V shed 6 bases and J shed 2 bases, with 11 bases lying between them. CDR3 amino acids: CSVAFGPYEQYF. The DNA for the CDR3 is TGCAGCGTCGCTTTCGGTCCCTACGAGCAGTACTTC.

This chain joins TRBV6-5 and TRBJ2-6; D perhaps matches TRBD2 (5 bases). CDR1 MNHEY and CDR2 SVGAGI come from the germline V gene. V dropped 7 bases and J dropped 4 bases, with 11 bases sitting between them. The length of the CDR3 is 14 residues. The CDR3 DNA reads TGTGCCAGCACCGGCGGGCGGGGGGCCAACGTCCTGACTTTC. Amino acids: CASTGGRGANVLTF.

The genes are TRBV7-9 and TRBJ1-1; TRBD1 matches 7 bases. This CDR3 contains 15 residues. Germline V CDR1 and CDR2: SEHNR, FQNEAQ (reference sequence). The ends lost 1 base at V and 4 bases at J; junction bases unmatched: 6. DNA for the CDR3: TGTGCCAGCAGCTTAGAGTCAGGGGGTGGCACTGAAGCTTTCTTT. This codes for CASSLESGGGTEAFF. The variable domain in full, with the rest retrieved from reference TRBV7-9 and TRBJ1-1, is DTGVSQNPRHKITKRGQNVTFRCDPISEHNRLYWYRQTLGQGPEFLTYFQNEAQLEKSRLLSDRFSAERPKGSFSTLEIQRTEQGDSAMYLCASSLESGGGTEAFFGQGTRLTVV.

J is TRBJ1-3 and V is TRBV7-2; D is unclear. Germline assignment: CDR1 SGHTA and CDR2 FQGNSA. The CDR3 runs to 15 residues. V was trimmed by 6 bases and J by 0 bases, leaving 12 bases between them. For the CDR3, the DNA is TGTGCCAGCAGTTCCGACACATTCTCTGGAAACACCATATATTTT. Encoded protein: CASSSDTFSGNTIYF.

V and J are TRBV18 and TRBJ1-4; D perhaps matches TRBD1 (5 bases). CDR3 size: 14 residues. Between the trimmed V and J ends, which lost 5 bases and 7 bases, there was a span of 14 bases. Germline V gene data show CDR1 as KGHSH and CDR2 as LQKENI. The CDR3 here is CASSAFREFEKLFF. CDR3 nucleotides: TGTGCCAGCTCAGCATTCAGGGAATTTGAAAAACTGTTTTTT.

Notes on this clone: One end of the junction is discordant with germline, which a read error may explain. The chain recombines TRBV20-1 with TRBJ1-2, with a possible D match to TRBD1 (6 bases). There are 12 residues in the CDR3. Germline V gives CDR1 DFQATT, CDR2 SNEGSKA (reference sequence). CDR3 sequence reads: CSASEGGNGYTF. CDR3 sequence (DNA): TGCAGTGCCAGTGAGGGGGGGAATGGGTACACCTTC.

CDR3 DNA: TGTGCCAGCAGCCCGGGACAGGATCCTTCACCCCTCCACTTT. Its protein product is CASSPGQDPSPLHF. The chain recombines TRBV5-4 with TRBJ1-6; 8 nucleotides line up with TRBD1. Germline trimming cut 4 bases from V and 9 bases from J; bases unmatched to any gene: 6. CDR1 and CDR2 (germline): SGHNT, YYREEE (reference sequence). The length of the CDR3 is 14 residues.

The genes are TRBV27 and TRBJ2-5; TRBD1 agrees at 8 bases. The germline gives CDR1 MNHEY, CDR2 SMNVEV (reference sequence). With 2 bases clipped from V and 4 bases from J, the junction kept 6 bases outside the gene matches. The CDR3 length is 15 residues. CDR3 loop: CASSLDRGLGETQYF. CDR3 in DNA: TGTGCCAGCAGTTTAGACAGGGGCCTAGGAGAGACCCAGTACTTC.

This clone was counted once. The chain carries TRBV18 and TRBJ2-1; TRBD2 aligns across 9 bases. V dropped 2 bases and J dropped 5; count of bases not matched to a gene: 10. The CDR3 is made up of 17 amino acids. Germline-derived CDR1 and CDR2 are KGHSH and LQKENI. CDR3: CASSPSPSGGHNNEQFF. In DNA form, the CDR3 reads TGTGCCAGCTCACCAAGTCCGAGCGGGGGGCACAACAATGAGCAGTTCTTC.

The V gene is TRBV18, the J gene TRBJ1-5; 9 positions agree with TRBD1. The germline gives CDR1 KGHSH, CDR2 LQKENI. Unmatched junction bases numbered 11, after V lost 6 bases and J lost 8 bases. The CDR3 consists of 15 residues. The CDR3 loop reads CASSADRGSLEPQHF. As DNA, the CDR3 is TGTGCCAGCTCCGCGGACAGGGGATCACTCGAGCCCCAGCATTTT.

The rearrangement joins TRBV3-1 (or the pseudogene TRBV3-2) to TRBJ2-1; 10 bases match TRBD2. Germline CDR1 reads LGHDT; CDR2 reads YNNKEL (reference sequence). V lost 3 bases, J lost 15 bases, and 8 bases stayed unmatched. This CDR3 contains 13 residues. The CDR3 DNA sequence: TGTGCCAGCAGCCATGGGGAGCGGGGGGGCCCGTTCTTC. Translating it yields CASSHGERGGPFF.

This chain connects TRBV5-4 to TRBJ2-2, with 8 bases lining up with TRBD2. The CDR3 extends over 15 amino acids. From germline, CDR1 is SGHNT and CDR2 YYREEE (reference sequence). J was trimmed by 4 bases and V by 3 bases; bases with no gene match: 5. In DNA, the CDR3 is TGTGCCAGCAGCTGGACTAGCAGGGCCACCGGGGAGCTGTTTTTT. Its translation is CASSWTSRATGELFF. Full variable domain (rest looked up from reference TRBV5-4 and TRBJ2-2): ETGVTQSPTHLIKTRGQQVTLRCSSQSGHNTVSWYQQALGQGPQFIFQYYREEENGRGNFPPRFSGLQFPNYSSELNVNALELDDSALYLCASSWTSRATGELFFGEGSRLTVL.

This chain uses TRBV7-9 with TRBJ2-3; 12 positions agree with TRBD2. CDR1 and CDR2 (germline): SEHNR, FQNEAQ (reference sequence). V was clipped by 5 bases and J by 3 bases; unmatched bases: 3. This CDR3 spans 15 amino acids. The chain's CDR3 is CASSPTSGGTDTQYF. The CDR3 DNA follows: TGTGCCAGCAGCCCAACTAGCGGGGGGACAGATACGCAGTATTTT.

The chain is built from TRBV5-1 and TRBJ2-6; 9 bases fit TRBD2. CDR1 and CDR2 from the germline V gene are SGHRS and YFSETQ. CDR3 length equals 17 residues. Germline trimming cut 2 bases from V and 1 base from J; bases unmatched to any gene: 4. The CDR3 here is CASSFLAGLSGANVLTF. The CDR3 DNA follows: TGCGCCAGCAGCTTCCTAGCGGGGCTTTCTGGGGCCAACGTCCTGACTTTC.

The rearrangement uses TRBV28 and TRBJ1-5, with 11 bases matching TRBD1. Germline V gene lookup returns CDR1 MDHEN and CDR2 SYDVKM. With 5 bases clipped from V and 4 bases from J, the junction kept 7 bases outside the gene matches. This CDR3 contains 16 residues. The CDR3 nucleotides are TGTGCCAGCAGTCCCGCCGGGACAGGGGGTAATCAGCCCCAGCATTTT. Translating it yields CASSPAGTGGNQPQHF.